The clone carrying this T cell receptor (beta chain) was detected only once. This sample was taken from a study of blood T cell repertoires in COVID-19. About the study: COVID-19 samples from acute and convalescent phases originated in the United States, Italy and Spain. T cells, B-cell-depleted T cells, or PBMCs supplied cDNA or gDNA.

V lost 3 bases to trimming and J lost 3 bases; unmatched junction nucleotides: 3. Germline V gene data show CDR1 as SGHTA and CDR2 as FQGTGA. The CDR3 length is 14 residues. In the original processing: For nucleated cells, counts were estimated from reference gene primer amplification. Libraries were prepared by immunoSEQ multiplex PCR; TCRdb keeps only in-frame clonotypes and omits some of them. From that table come the V and J calls and clone size; the DNA was used to work out D and trimming. There are 200,000 to 250,000 clones in the sample; 70% to 90% occur only once, and 4% to 5.5% lies in the top ten.

The source is a woman aged 40 to 49 with acute or convalescent COVID-19. This chain uses TRBV7-3 with TRBJ2-3; TRBD1 aligns across 7 bases. The specimen was peripheral blood. CDR3 bases: TGTGCCAGCAGCTTTCAGACAGGGACAGATACGCAGTATTTT. Translated, it gives CASSFQTGTDTQYF.